A single sample gave rise to the 20 T cell receptor beta chains below, sequenced in a study of blood T cell repertoires in COVID-19. Clones were read by immunoSEQ multiplex PCR, and TCRdb kept only the in-frame ones, dropping some. The sample lists about 34,000 clones, around 80% seen once, with less than 9% in the top ten. Material for sequencing was peripheral blood. Receptors originate from a woman aged 55-70 years with acute or convalescent COVID-19.

The CDR3: CAWSSHSEDQPQHF. CDR3 in DNA: TGTGCCTGGAGTTCCCATTCCGAGGATCAGCCCCAGCATTTT. The chain joins TRBV30 to TRBJ1-5; D gene uncertain. The CDR3 has 14 residues. Germline-derived CDR1 and CDR2 are GTSNPN and SVGIG (reference sequence). V lost 2 bases and J 5 bases, leaving 13 bases between the germline ends.

The rearrangement links TRBV6-5 to TRBJ1-5; D remains unclear. V lost 7 bases and J 5 bases, leaving 12 bases between the germline ends. This CDR3 contains 13 residues. The germline V gene encodes CDR1 MNHEY and CDR2 SVGAGI. Written as DNA, the CDR3 is TGTGCCAGCAACGGTCAGGTGTATCAGCCCCAGCATTTT. Encoded protein: CASNGQVYQPQHF.

The V gene is TRBV23-1, the J gene TRBJ2-7; maybe TRBD2 (6 bases). TRBV23-1 has ORF status, its function being uncertain. The V and J ends lost 0 bases and 2 bases respectively, with 17 bases between them. The CDR3 totals 17 residues. CDR3 in amino acids: CASSQSRGGSGTYEQYF. The CDR3 nucleotides read TGCGCCAGCAGTCAATCGAGAGGAGGGAGCGGTACCTACGAGCAGTACTTC.

The J gene is TRBJ1-6, the V gene TRBV3-1 (or the pseudogene TRBV3-2); 9 bases fit TRBD1. Germline CDR1 LGHDT, CDR2 YNNKEL (reference sequence). Unmatched junction bases numbered 3, after V lost 0 bases and J lost 9 bases. This CDR3 has 15 amino acids. CDR3 DNA: TGTGCCAGCAGCCAAGAGGGACAGGGAATTTCACCCCTCCACTTT. It encodes CASSQEGQGISPLHF.

The chain couples TRBV19 to TRBJ1-4; tentatively, D is TRBD1 (6 bases). Per the germline V gene, CDR1 is LNHDA and CDR2 is SQIVND (reference sequence). This CDR3 is 15 amino acids long. V was cut by 5 bases and J by 7 bases, with 17 bases left in between. The CDR3 loop is CASSLRGAKTEKLFF. The DNA of the CDR3 is TGTGCCAGTAGTCTGCGGGGGGCGAAGACTGAAAAACTGTTTTTT.

This sequence joins TRBV11-1 and TRBJ2-5, with D maybe TRBD1 (5 bases). The V gene's germline CDR1 is SGHAT and CDR2 FQDESV (reference sequence). The germline V and J ends were trimmed by 2 bases and 2 bases, with 12 bases remaining between them. The CDR3 is 15 residues long. The CDR3 nucleotides are TGTGCCAGCAGCTTAACGGTGACAGAGCAAGAGACCCAGTACTTC. This gives the protein CASSLTVTEQETQYF.

The chain has TRBV3-1 (or the pseudogene TRBV3-2) and TRBJ1-6; 7 bases are shared with TRBD1. This CDR3 spans 14 amino acids. The trim removed 4 bases at V and 7 bases at J, leaving 4 bases unmatched. Germline-derived CDR1 and CDR2 are LGHDT and YNNKEL (reference sequence). In nucleotides, the CDR3 is TGTGCCAGCAGCCGACAGACAGGGAATTCACCCCTCCACTTT. Translating gives CASSRQTGNSPLHF.

This clone was picked up a small number of times. The CDR3 nucleotides read TGTGCCAGCAGTTTTTACGCGACTTCCTACAATGAGCAGTTCTTC. It yields the protein CASSFYATSYNEQFF. This chain links TRBV28 with TRBJ2-1, with unresolved D. The CDR3 length is 15 residues. Germline CDR1 reads MDHEN; CDR2 reads SYDVKM. Trimming removed 3 bases at V and 1 base at J, with 10 bases between.

The rearrangement links TRBV19 to TRBJ2-1, with 8 nucleotides matching TRBD2. This CDR3 is 14 amino acids long. Germline CDR1 LNHDA, CDR2 SQIVND (reference sequence). J gave up 8 bases and V 1 base, and 4 bases lay outside the gene matches. The CDR3 DNA follows: TGTGCCAGTAGTATAGGCGGGGGGTTGGATGAGCAGTTCTTC. Protein sequence: CASSIGGGLDEQFF.

The table lists this clone with a few counts. The rearrangement uses TRBV6-5 and TRBJ1-1; possible D gene TRBD1, 6 bases. The V end was cut by 6 bases, the J end by 4 bases, with 18 bases between. The CDR3 spans 15 residues. CDR1 is MNHEY, CDR2 SVGAGI, per germline. This chain's CDR3 is CASSPGVVEVTEAFF. Written as DNA, the CDR3 is TGTGCCAGCAGCCCAGGGGTGGTCGAGGTCACTGAAGCTTTCTTT.

In this sample, this clone turned up once. DNA of the CDR3: TGTGCCAGCAGTCGACGACAGGGCCCGGATTCACCCCTCCACTTT. Protein: CASSRRQGPDSPLHF. The rearrangement joins TRBV27 to TRBJ1-6, with TRBD1 matching over 7 bases. The CDR3 has 15 amino acids. V shed 5 bases and J 8 bases; nucleotides not matched to a gene: 9. CDR1 is MNHEY and CDR2 is SMNVEV in the germline V gene (reference sequence).

This clone was counted once. The chain carries TRBV19 and TRBJ2-7; TRBD1 is a possible D gene (6 bases). V dropped 1 base and J dropped 9 bases, with 13 bases sitting between them. CDR1 LNHDA and CDR2 SQIVND come from the germline V gene (reference sequence). This CDR3 is 13 amino acids long. CDR3 sequence (DNA): TGTGCCAGTAGTATAGCCAGTACAGGGTGGCAGTACTTC. The encoded protein is CASSIASTGWQYF.

This chain links TRBV18 with TRBJ1-6; D gene ambiguous. CDR3 length: 13 amino acids. The V end was cut by 2 bases, the J end by 9 bases, with 8 bases between. The germline V gene encodes CDR1 KGHSH and CDR2 LQKENI. CDR3 coding DNA: TGTGCCAGCTCACCAACTGACACTTCACCCCTCCACTTT. It yields the protein CASSPTDTSPLHF.

CDR3 nucleotides: TGTGCCAGCAGACAGACAGGGGAAAGCAATGAGCAGTTCTTC. Protein product: CASRQTGESNEQFF. V usage is TRBV6-4 and J usage is TRBJ2-1, with TRBD1 matching 8 bases. There are 14 residues in the CDR3. The V gene's germline CDR1 is MRHNA and CDR2 SNTAGT. Trimming removed 6 bases from V and 6 bases from J; junction bases left unmatched: 7.

The chain is built from TRBV29-1 and TRBJ2-5; TRBD2 agrees at 8 bases. The CDR3 length is 14 residues. J lost 2 bases, V lost 4 bases, and 6 bases had no gene match. CDR1 and CDR2 from the germline V gene are SQVTM and ANQGSEA. In DNA, the CDR3 is TGCAGCGTTGGGTTCCCGGGGGGGCAAGAGACCCAGTACTTC. Encoded protein: CSVGFPGGQETQYF.

This clone was recorded a few times. The CDR3 DNA follows: TGTGCCAGTAGTATCATCGGGGTGAACACTGAAGCTTTCTTT. This codes for CASSIIGVNTEAFF. The V and J genes are TRBV19 and TRBJ1-1; D unresolved. Between the trimmed V and J ends, which lost 3 bases and 0 bases, there was a span of 8 bases. Germline CDR1 LNHDA, CDR2 SQIVND (reference sequence). CDR3 size: 14 residues.

The chain couples TRBV10-3 to TRBJ2-3; 11 bases match TRBD2. The trim removed 7 bases at V and 4 bases at J, leaving 7 bases unmatched. Germline loops: CDR1 ENHRY, CDR2 SYGVKD. The CDR3 consists of 15 residues. CDR3: CAIMKASGGPDTQYF. In nucleotides, the CDR3 is TGTGCCATCATGAAAGCTAGCGGGGGGCCAGATACGCAGTATTTT.

The CDR3 DNA follows: TGTGCCAGCACGCGGGGGGGACCTAATGAAAAACTGTTTTTT. Protein product: CASTRGGPNEKLFF. The chain joins TRBV9 to TRBJ1-4; possibly TRBD1 for D (5 bases). V dropped 6 bases and J dropped 3 bases, with 12 bases sitting between them. In germline, CDR1 is SGDLS, CDR2 YYNGEE. This CDR3 spans 14 amino acids.

This clone was detected only once. The chain links TRBV18 to TRBJ2-7, with 7 bases lining up with TRBD1. Per germline, CDR1 KGHSH and CDR2 LQKENI. The J segment lost 5 bases and the V segment lost 4 bases, leaving 2 bases of the junction unmatched. The CDR3 is made up of 12 amino acids. The CDR3 DNA follows: TGTGCCAGCTCACATGACAGGGACGAGCAGTACTTC. This sequence encodes CASSHDRDEQYF.

This clone was picked up one time. The V gene is TRBV5-6, the J gene TRBJ2-2; TRBD1 might be the D (6 bases). The CDR3 runs to 15 residues. Germline loops: CDR1 SGHDT, CDR2 YYEEEE. V was cut by 1 base and J by 5 bases, with 12 bases left in between. CDR3 region: CASSLLGGWTGELFF. The CDR3 bases are TGTGCCAGCAGCTTGTTAGGGGGATGGACCGGGGAGCTGTTTTTT.